The clone carrying this TCR beta chain has a handful of counts. This specimen comes from a study of blood T cell repertoires in COVID-19. Using immunoSEQ multiplex PCR, the repertoire was profiled, and TCRdb retains in-frame clones only, with some absent. The top ten hold around 1.8% of the sample, which has approximately 200,000 clones, more than 80% seen once. The CDR3 consists of 17 residues. After removal of 5 bases from V and 0 bases from J, the junction contained 8 bases not matched to a gene. Germline CDR1 reads SEHNR; CDR2 reads FQNEAQ (reference sequence). The V and J genes are TRBV7-9 and TRBJ1-1; 11 positions agree with TRBD1. The sequencing input was PBMCs or T cells enriched from blood (not recorded which). This receptor was taken from a man aged 60-69 years who had recovered from COVID-19. The CDR3 DNA is TGTGCCAGCAGCCCGGACAGGGGGCTTCCAATGAACACTGAAGCTTTCTTT. As protein: CASSPDRGLPMNTEAFF.